These 17 T cell receptor beta chains were all obtained from the same sample, sequenced in a study of blood T cell repertoires in COVID-19. Produced via immunoSEQ multiplex PCR; TCRdb's table is partial and in-frame only. The sample holds roughly 200,000 clones, roughly 83% seen once. The sample was peripheral blood. Receptors were obtained from a middle-aged woman with COVID-19, enrolled during active disease.

The chain is built from TRBV11-3 and TRBJ2-5; 10 nucleotides line up with TRBD2. The CDR3 length is 16 residues. Germline values: CDR1 SGHNT, CDR2 YENEEA. V lost 3 bases to trimming and J lost 2 bases; unmatched junction nucleotides: 6. The CDR3 DNA reads as TGTGCCAGCAGCTTTGGAGCGGGAGGGACTCAAGAGACCCAGTACTTC. Translated, it gives CASSFGAGGTQETQYF.

The chain employs TRBV6-6 and TRBJ1-2, with 9 bases aligning to TRBD1. Germline loops: CDR1 MNHNY, CDR2 SVGAGI (reference sequence). With 5 bases clipped from V and 7 bases from J, the junction kept 8 bases outside the gene matches. This CDR3 has 14 residues. CDR3 nucleotides: TGTGCCAGCAGTGCTGCCGGGACAGGGTTTGGCTACACCTTC. Encoded protein: CASSAAGTGFGYTF.

The chain employs TRBV5-1 and TRBJ1-1; the D gene is possibly TRBD1 (5 bases). From germline, CDR1 is SGHRS and CDR2 YFSETQ. The CDR3 is made up of 12 amino acids. V was trimmed by 3 bases and J by 8 bases, leaving 11 bases between them. The chain's CDR3 is CASSSTGAEAFF. For the CDR3, the DNA is TGCGCCAGCAGCTCAACAGGAGCCGAAGCTTTCTTT.

The rearrangement links TRBV7-9 to TRBJ2-6; 7 positions agree with TRBD1. Germline V gives CDR1 SEHNR, CDR2 FQNEAQ (reference sequence). The CDR3 contains 17 residues. V lost 5 bases to trimming and J lost 1 base; unmatched junction nucleotides: 8. The CDR3 bases are TGTGCCAGCAGCCCCTATCAACAGGGGTCTGGGGCCAACGTCCTGACTTTC. Encoded protein: CASSPYQQGSGANVLTF.

The rearrangement uses TRBV2 and TRBJ1-3; D is ambiguous. From germline, CDR1 is SNHLY and CDR2 FYNNEI. The CDR3 consists of 15 residues. Trimming took off 3 bases at V and 2 bases at J, with 11 bases between the two ends. In DNA form, the CDR3 reads TGTGCCAGCAGTGACATTGCCGGAGCTGGAAACACCATATATTTT. Translated, it gives CASSDIAGAGNTIYF.

This clone was detected only once. This chain links TRBV9 with TRBJ2-3; 16 positions match TRBD2. The J segment lost 2 bases and the V segment lost 2 bases, leaving 8 bases of the junction unmatched. The germline gives CDR1 SGDLS, CDR2 YYNGEE. The CDR3 contains 19 residues. The CDR3 protein is CASSVGLAGGAGPTDTQYF. DNA of the CDR3: TGTGCCAGCAGCGTGGGACTAGCGGGAGGGGCCGGTCCCACAGATACGCAGTATTTT.

The chain couples TRBV6-5 to TRBJ2-3; D gene unclear. Germline lookup yields CDR1 MNHEY and CDR2 SVGAGI. The CDR3 is 15 amino acids. V lost 0 bases to trimming and J lost 0 bases, with 7 bases between them. The CDR3 is CASSYSMASTDTQYF. CDR3 DNA: TGTGCCAGCAGTTACTCGATGGCCAGCACAGATACGCAGTATTTT.

The table lists this clone with a count of one. The chain employs TRBV4-1 and TRBJ2-1; TRBD2 aligns across 7 bases. The trim removed 0 bases at V and 2 bases at J, leaving 7 bases unmatched. Per the germline V gene, CDR1 is MGHRA and CDR2 is YSYEKL. The CDR3 runs to 17 residues. CDR3 protein: CASSQDSAGTTYNEQFF. The CDR3 bases are TGCGCCAGCAGCCAAGATTCGGCCGGGACTACCTACAATGAGCAGTTCTTC.

This clone was found a few times. This chain joins TRBV30 and TRBJ2-4; TRBD1 matches at 7 bases. This CDR3 region has 18 residues. Germline-derived CDR1 and CDR2 are GTSNPN and SVGIG (reference sequence). Unmatched junction bases numbered 12, after V lost 1 base and J lost 0 bases. In nucleotides, the CDR3 is TGTGCCTGGAGTGCTACACCCCGGGACAGCTTAGCCAAAAACATTCAGTACTTC. This encodes CAWSATPRDSLAKNIQYF.

J is TRBJ1-1 and V is TRBV18; no firm D call. The germline gives CDR1 KGHSH, CDR2 LQKENI. Trimming took off 2 bases at V and 5 bases at J, with 12 bases between the two ends. The CDR3 loop spans 14 amino acids. The CDR3 sequence is CASSPSVSGTEAFF. The CDR3 DNA is TGTGCCAGCTCACCATCAGTATCGGGGACTGAAGCTTTCTTT.

This chain uses TRBV4-2 with TRBJ2-2; TRBD2 matches 12 bases. The CDR3 is 18 residues long. CDR1 LGHNA and CDR2 YNFKEQ come from the germline V gene. The V and J ends lost 5 bases and 0 bases, in that order; junction bases with no gene match: 7. The CDR3 DNA follows: TGTGCCAGCAGCGAAAACGGACTAGCGGGGACGAACACCGGGGAGCTGTTTTTT. It yields the protein CASSENGLAGTNTGELFF.

The V and J genes are TRBV25-1 and TRBJ2-2, with 13 bases lining up with TRBD2. The CDR3 has 16 amino acids. V lost 5 bases and J lost 5; bases outside the gene matches: 5. In germline, CDR1 is MGHDK, CDR2 SYGVNS. The CDR3 sequence: CASSKLAGGATGELFF. CDR3 bases: TGTGCCAGCAGTAAACTAGCGGGAGGGGCGACCGGGGAGCTGTTTTTT.

The V call is TRBV3-1 (or the pseudogene TRBV3-2), the J call TRBJ2-5; 11 bases fit TRBD1. J lost 5 bases, V lost 1 base, and 3 bases had no gene match. The CDR3 sequence is 15 residues long. The germline CDR1 and CDR2 sequences are LGHDT and YNNKEL (reference sequence). CDR3 DNA: TGTGCCAGCAGCCAAGGGACAGGGGGCCGGGAGACCCAGTACTTC. This codes for CASSQGTGGRETQYF.

Remarks on this clone: A junction end diverges from the germline sequence, so it may reflect a read error. The chain employs TRBV11-2 and TRBJ1-5; D uncertain. The CDR3 is 13 amino acids. Germline V gene lookup returns CDR1 SGHAT and CDR2 FQNNGV. This CDR3 reads CASSRTDGGPRHF. The CDR3 DNA is TGTGCCAGCAGCAGAACTGACGGCGGGCCCCGGCATTTT.

The rearrangement uses TRBV29-1 and TRBJ1-1; 7 positions match TRBD1. V lost 7 bases, J lost 0 bases, and 5 bases stayed unmatched. The CDR3 consists of 13 residues. The germline V gene encodes CDR1 SQVTM and CDR2 ANQGSEA. CDR3 amino acids: CSGQTGMNTEAFF. The CDR3 DNA reads TGCAGCGGACAGACAGGGATGAACACTGAAGCTTTCTTT.

The chain links TRBV6-1 to TRBJ1-1; 9 bases match TRBD1. CDR3 length equals 14 residues. The V segment lost 8 bases and the J segment 0 bases; nucleotides outside the gene matches: 4. The germline V gene has CDR1 MNHNS and CDR2 SASEGT. The CDR3 spells CASSDRGMNTEAFF. CDR3 nucleotide sequence: TGTGCCAGCTCCGACAGGGGGATGAACACTGAAGCTTTCTTT.

This rearrangement joins TRBV6-5 to TRBJ1-1; the match to TRBD1 covers 11 bases. The CDR3 loop spans 16 amino acids. J lost 5 bases, V lost 3 bases, and 8 bases had no gene match. From germline, CDR1 is MNHEY and CDR2 SVGAGI. DNA of the CDR3: TGTGCCAGCAGTTATGGGACAGGGGGACTTGCGACTGAAGCTTTCTTT. Protein: CASSYGTGGLATEAFF.